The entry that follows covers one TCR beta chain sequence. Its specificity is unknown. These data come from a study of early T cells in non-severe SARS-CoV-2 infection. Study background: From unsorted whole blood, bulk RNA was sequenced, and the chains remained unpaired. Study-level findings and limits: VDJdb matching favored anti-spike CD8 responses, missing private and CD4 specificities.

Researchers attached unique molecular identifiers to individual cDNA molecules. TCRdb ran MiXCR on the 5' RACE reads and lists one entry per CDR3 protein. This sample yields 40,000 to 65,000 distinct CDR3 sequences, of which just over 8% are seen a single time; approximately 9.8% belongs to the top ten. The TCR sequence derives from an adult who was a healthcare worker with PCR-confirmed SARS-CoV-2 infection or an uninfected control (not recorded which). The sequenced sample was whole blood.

The DNA for the CDR3 is TGCGCCAGCAGATGGGTACAGGGTGATACGCAGTATTTT. Its translation: CASRWVQGDTQYF. The chain couples TRBV4-1 to TRBJ2-3; TRBD1 is a possible D gene (6 bases). This CDR3 has 13 residues. Germline V gives CDR1 MGHRA, CDR2 YSYEKL. The V and J ends lost 6 bases and 6 bases respectively, with 13 bases between them.